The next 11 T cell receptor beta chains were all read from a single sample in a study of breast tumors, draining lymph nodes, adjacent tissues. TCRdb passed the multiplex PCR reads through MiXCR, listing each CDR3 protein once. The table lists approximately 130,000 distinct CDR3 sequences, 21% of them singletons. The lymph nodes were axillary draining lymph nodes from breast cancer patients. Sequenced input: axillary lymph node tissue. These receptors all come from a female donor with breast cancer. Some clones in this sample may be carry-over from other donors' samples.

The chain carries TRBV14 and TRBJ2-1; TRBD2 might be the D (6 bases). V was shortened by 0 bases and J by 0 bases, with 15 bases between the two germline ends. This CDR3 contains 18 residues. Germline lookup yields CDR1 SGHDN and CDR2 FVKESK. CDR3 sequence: CASSQEGSGLRSYNEQFF. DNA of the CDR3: TGTGCCAGCAGCCAAGAAGGTTCGGGACTCCGCTCCTACAATGAGCAGTTCTTC.

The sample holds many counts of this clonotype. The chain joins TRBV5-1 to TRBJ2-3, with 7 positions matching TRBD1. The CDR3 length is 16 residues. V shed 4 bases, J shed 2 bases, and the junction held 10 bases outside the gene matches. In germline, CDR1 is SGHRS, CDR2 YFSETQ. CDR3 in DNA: TGCGCCAGCAGCCCCCGGGACAGTCCCTACACAGATACGCAGTATTTT. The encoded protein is CASSPRDSPYTDTQYF.

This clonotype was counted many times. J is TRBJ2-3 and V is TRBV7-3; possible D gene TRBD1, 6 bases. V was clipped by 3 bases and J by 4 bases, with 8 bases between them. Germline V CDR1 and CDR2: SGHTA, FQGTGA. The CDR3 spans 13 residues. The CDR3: CASSFQGPDTQYF. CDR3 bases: TGTGCCAGCAGCTTCCAGGGGCCAGATACGCAGTATTTT.

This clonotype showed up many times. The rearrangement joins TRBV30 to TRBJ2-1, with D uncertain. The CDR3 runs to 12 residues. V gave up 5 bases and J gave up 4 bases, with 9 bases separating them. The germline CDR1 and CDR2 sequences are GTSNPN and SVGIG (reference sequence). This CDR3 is CAWGEQYNEQFF. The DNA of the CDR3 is TGTGCCTGGGGGGAACAGTACAATGAGCAGTTCTTC.

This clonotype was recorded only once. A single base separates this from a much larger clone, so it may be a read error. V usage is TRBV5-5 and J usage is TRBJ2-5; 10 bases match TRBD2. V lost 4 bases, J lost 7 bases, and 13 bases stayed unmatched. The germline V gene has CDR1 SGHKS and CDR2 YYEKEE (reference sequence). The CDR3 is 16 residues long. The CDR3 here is CASSALPSGGLSTQYF. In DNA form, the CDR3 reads TGTGCCAGCAGCGCCCTCCCTAGCGGGGGCCTCTCGACCCAGTACTTC. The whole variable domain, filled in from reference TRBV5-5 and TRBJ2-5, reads DAGVTQSPTHLIKTRGQQVTLRCSPISGHKSVSWYQQVLGQGPQFIFQYYEKEERGRGNFPDRFSARQFPNYSSELNVNALLLGDSALYLCASSALPSGGLSTQYFGPGTRLLVL.

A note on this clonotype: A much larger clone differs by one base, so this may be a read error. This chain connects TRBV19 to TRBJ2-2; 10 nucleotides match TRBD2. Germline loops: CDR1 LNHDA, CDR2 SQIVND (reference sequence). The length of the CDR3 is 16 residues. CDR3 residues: CASSNLAGASTGEPFF. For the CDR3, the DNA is TGTGCCAGTAGTAACCTAGCGGGAGCGAGCACCGGGGAGCCGTTTTTT.

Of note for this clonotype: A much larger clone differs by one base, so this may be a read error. CDR3 residues: CASRPLEGIGYNERFF. CDR3 nucleotides: TGTGCCAGCAGGCCCCTAGAGGGGATTGGTTACAATGAGCGGTTCTTC. This chain uses TRBV7-9 with TRBJ2-1; D tentatively reads TRBD1 or TRBD2 (5 bases each). The CDR3 consists of 16 residues. Germline V gene data show CDR1 as SEHNR and CDR2 as FQNEAQ (reference sequence).

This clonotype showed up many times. DNA of the CDR3: TGTGCCAGCAAATCAACAGGGTCGTTATCAGGGACCAGTGTCAATGAGCAGTTCTTC. Its protein is CASKSTGSLSGTSVNEQFF. The rearrangement uses TRBV2 and TRBJ2-1; the D gene is possibly TRBD1 (6 bases). CDR1 and CDR2 (germline): SNHLY, FYNNEI. The CDR3 runs 19 residues. V dropped 7 bases and J dropped 6 bases, with 31 bases sitting between them.

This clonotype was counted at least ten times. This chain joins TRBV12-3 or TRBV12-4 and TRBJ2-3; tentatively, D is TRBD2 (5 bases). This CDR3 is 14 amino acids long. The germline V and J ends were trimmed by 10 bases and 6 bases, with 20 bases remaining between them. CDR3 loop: CATSPGLVFDTQYF. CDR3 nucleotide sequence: TGTGCCACCTCGCCGGGATTAGTCTTCGATACGCAGTATTTT.

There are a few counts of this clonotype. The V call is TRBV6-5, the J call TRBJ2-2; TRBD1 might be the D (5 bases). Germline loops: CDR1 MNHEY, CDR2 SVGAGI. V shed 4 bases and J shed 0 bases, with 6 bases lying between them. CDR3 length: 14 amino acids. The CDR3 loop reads CASSSTANTGELFF. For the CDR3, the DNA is TGTGCCAGCAGTTCGACAGCGAACACCGGGGAGCTGTTTTTT.

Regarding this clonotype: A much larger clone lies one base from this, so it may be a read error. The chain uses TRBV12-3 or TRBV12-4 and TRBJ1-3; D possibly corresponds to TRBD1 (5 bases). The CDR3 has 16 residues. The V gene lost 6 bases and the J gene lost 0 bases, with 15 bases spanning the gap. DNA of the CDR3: TGTGCCAGCAGGGACTCGGACATCAGCTCTGGAAACACCATATATTTT. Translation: CASRDSDISSGNTIYF.